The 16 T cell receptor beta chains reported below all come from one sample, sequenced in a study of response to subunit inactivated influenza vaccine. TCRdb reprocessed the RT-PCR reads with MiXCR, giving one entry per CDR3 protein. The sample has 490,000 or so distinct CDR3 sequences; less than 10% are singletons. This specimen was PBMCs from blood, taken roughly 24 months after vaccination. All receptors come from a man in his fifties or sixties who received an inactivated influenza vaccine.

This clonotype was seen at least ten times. CDR3 DNA: TGTGCCAGCAGCTTAGGATTAAGTAGTGGGGCTGAAGCTTTCTTT. This gives the protein CASSLGLSSGAEAFF. V usage is TRBV7-2 and J usage is TRBJ1-1; no clear D. V lost 1 base to trimming and J lost 6 bases, with 15 bases between them. This CDR3 comprises 15 residues. Germline loops: CDR1 SGHTA, CDR2 FQGNSA. Together with reference TRBV7-2 and TRBJ1-1, the CDR3 gives the full variable domain: GAGVSQSPSNKVTEKGKDVELRCDPISGHTALYWYRQSLGQGLEFLIYFQGNSAPDKSGLPSDRFSAERTGGSVSTLTIQRTQQEDSAVYLCASSLGLSSGAEAFFGQGTRLTVV.

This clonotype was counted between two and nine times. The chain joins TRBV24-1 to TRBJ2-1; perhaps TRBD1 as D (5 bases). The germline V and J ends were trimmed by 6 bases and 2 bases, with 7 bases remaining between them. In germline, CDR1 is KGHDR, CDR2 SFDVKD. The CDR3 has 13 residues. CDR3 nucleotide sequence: TGTGCCACCAGTTCAGGGACCTACAATGAGCAGTTCTTC. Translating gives CATSSGTYNEQFF.

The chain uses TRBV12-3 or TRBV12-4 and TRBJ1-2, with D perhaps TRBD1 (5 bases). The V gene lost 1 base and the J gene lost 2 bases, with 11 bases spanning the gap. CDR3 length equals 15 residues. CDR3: CASSLGQGGNYGYTF. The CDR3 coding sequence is TGTGCCAGCAGTTTAGGGCAGGGAGGCAACTATGGCTACACCTTC.

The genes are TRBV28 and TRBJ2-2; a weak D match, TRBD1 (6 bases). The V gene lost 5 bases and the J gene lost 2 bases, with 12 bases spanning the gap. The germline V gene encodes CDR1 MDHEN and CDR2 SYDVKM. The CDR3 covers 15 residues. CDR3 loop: CASSVPGHNTGELFF. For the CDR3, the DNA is TGTGCCAGCAGTGTACCGGGACACAACACCGGGGAGCTGTTTTTT.

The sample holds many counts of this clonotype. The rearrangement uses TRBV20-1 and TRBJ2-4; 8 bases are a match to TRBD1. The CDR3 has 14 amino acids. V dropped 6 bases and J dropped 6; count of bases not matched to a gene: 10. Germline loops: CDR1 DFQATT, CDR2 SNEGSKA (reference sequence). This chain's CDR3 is CSAIPDRATNIQYF. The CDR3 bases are TGCAGTGCAATACCGGACAGGGCGACAAACATTCAGTACTTC.

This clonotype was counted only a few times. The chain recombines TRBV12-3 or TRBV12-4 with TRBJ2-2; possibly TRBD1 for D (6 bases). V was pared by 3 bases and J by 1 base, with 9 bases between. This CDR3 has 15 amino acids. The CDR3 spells CASSFSRGNTGELFF. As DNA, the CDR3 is TGTGCCAGCAGTTTCTCCAGGGGGAACACCGGGGAGCTGTTTTTT.

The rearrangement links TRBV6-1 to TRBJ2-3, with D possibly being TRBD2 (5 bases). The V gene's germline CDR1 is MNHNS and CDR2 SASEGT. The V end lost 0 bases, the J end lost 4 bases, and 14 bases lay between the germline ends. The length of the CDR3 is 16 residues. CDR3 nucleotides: TGTGCCAGCAGTGAAGCAGTCAGGAGGAGCGCAGATACGCAGTATTTT. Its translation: CASSEAVRRSADTQYF.

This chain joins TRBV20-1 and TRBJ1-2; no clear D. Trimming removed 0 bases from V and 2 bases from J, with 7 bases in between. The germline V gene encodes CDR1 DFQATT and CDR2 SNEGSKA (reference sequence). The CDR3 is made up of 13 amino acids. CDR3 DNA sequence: TGCAGTGCTAGAGACATGCGGAACTATGGCTACACCTTC. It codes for CSARDMRNYGYTF.

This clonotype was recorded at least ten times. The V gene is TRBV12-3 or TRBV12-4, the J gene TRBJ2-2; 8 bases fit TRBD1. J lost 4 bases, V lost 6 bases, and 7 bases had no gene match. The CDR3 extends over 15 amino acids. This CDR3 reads CASRPRQGITGELFF. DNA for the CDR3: TGTGCCAGCAGACCCCGACAGGGGATCACCGGGGAGCTGTTTTTT.

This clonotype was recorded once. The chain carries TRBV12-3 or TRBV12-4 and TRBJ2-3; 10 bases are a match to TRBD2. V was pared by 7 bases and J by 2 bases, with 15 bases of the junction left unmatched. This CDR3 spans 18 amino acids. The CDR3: CASTLGVGLADHTDTQYF. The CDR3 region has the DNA TGTGCCAGCACCCTAGGGGTTGGACTAGCGGACCACACAGATACGCAGTATTTT.

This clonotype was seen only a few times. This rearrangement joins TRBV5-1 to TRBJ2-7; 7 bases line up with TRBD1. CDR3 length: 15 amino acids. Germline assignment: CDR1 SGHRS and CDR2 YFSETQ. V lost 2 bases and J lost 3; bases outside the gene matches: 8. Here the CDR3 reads CASSLSPGQNYEQYF. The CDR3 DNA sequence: TGCGCCAGCAGCTTATCCCCGGGACAGAACTACGAGCAGTACTTC.

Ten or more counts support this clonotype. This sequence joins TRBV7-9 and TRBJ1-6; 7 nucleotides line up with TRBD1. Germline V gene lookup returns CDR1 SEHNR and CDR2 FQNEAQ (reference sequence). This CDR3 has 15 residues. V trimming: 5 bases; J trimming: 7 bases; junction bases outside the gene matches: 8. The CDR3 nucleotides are TGTGCCAGCAGCACACACAGGGGCCGCAATTCACCCCTCCACTTT. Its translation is CASSTHRGRNSPLHF.

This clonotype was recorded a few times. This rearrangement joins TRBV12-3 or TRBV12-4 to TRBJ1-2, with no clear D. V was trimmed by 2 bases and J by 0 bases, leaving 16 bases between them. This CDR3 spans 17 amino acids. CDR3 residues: CASSLKMETVANYGYTF. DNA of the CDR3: TGTGCCAGCAGTTTAAAAATGGAGACCGTAGCTAACTATGGCTACACCTTC.

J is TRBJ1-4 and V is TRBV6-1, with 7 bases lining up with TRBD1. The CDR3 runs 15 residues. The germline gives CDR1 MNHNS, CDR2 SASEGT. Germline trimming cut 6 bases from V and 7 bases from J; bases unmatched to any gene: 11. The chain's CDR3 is CASRTLGGDSEKLFF. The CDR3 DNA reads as TGTGCCAGCAGGACGCTCGGGGGGGACAGTGAAAAACTGTTTTTT.

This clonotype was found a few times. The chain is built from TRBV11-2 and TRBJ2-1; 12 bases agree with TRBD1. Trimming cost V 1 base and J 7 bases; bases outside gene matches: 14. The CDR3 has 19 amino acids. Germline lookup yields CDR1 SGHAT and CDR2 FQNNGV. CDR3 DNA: TGTGCCAGCAGCTTAGTCCCGGGACAGGGGGCGTATCTGGAAAATGAGCAGTTCTTC. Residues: CASSLVPGQGAYLENEQFF.

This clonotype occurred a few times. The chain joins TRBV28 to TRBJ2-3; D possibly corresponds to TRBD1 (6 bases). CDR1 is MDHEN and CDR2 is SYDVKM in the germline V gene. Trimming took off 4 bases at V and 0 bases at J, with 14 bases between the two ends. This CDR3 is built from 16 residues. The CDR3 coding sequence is TGTGCCAGCAGTTCCCCCTGGGACAAAAGCACAGATACGCAGTATTTT. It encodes CASSSPWDKSTDTQYF.